This note documents a single TCR beta chain sequence. Original analysis: Amplified reference gene primers provided the basis for estimating nucleated cell counts. TCRdb's table, derived via immunoSEQ multiplex PCR, lists solely in-frame clones and lacks some. V and J calls and clone size are given by that table; D and trimming were obtained from the DNA. The sample contains some 14,000 clones, under 80% of which appear only once. The germline CDR1 and CDR2 sequences are SGHDN and FVKESK. V was pared by 4 bases and J by 4 bases, with 11 bases between. The CDR3 has 14 amino acids. This entry belongs to a study of blood T cell repertoires in COVID-19. As for the study in general: Samples came from the United States, Italy and Spain, spanning acute and convalescent COVID-19. Nucleic acid was either cDNA or gDNA, and it came from T cells, B-cell-depleted T cells, or PBMCs.

The sample comprised peripheral blood. The V gene is TRBV14, the J gene TRBJ1-3; TRBD1 is a possible D gene (5 bases). The sequence derives from an elderly woman with acute or convalescent COVID-19. CDR3 nucleotides: TGTGCCAGCAGCCCTTTGGGGCCGGGAAACACCATATATTTT. Its protein is CASSPLGPGNTIYF.